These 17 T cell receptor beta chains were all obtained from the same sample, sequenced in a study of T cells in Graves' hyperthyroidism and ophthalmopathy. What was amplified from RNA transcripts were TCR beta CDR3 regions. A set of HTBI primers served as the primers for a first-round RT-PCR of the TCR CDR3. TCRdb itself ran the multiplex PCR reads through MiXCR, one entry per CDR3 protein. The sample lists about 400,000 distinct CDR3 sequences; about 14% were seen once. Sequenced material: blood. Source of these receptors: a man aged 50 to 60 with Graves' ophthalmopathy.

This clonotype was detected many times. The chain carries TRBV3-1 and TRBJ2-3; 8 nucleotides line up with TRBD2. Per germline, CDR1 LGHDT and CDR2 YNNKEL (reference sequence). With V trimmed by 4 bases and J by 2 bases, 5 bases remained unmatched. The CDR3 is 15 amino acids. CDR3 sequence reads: CASSPRGGLTDTQYF. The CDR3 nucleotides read TGTGCCAGCAGCCCTCGGGGGGGACTCACAGATACGCAGTATTTT.

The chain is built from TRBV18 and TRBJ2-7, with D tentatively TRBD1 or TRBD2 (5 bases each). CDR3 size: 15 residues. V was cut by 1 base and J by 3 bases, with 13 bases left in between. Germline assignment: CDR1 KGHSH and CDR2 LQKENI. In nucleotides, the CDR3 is TGTGCCAGCTCACCACTTCTGGGACGGAACTACGAGCAGTACTTC. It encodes CASSPLLGRNYEQYF.

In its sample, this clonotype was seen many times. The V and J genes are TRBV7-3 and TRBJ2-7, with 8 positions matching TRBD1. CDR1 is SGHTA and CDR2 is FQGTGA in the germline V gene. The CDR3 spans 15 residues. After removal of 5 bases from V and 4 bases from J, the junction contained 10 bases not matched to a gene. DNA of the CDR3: TGTGCCAGCAGCCTGCGGGGACAGGAGGATTACGAGCAGTACTTC. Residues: CASSLRGQEDYEQYF.

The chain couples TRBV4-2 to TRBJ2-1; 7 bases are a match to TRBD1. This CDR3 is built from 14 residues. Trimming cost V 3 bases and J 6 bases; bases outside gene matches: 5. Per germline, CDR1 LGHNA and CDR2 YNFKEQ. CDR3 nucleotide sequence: TGTGCCAGCAGCCAGGACCGACAGGGCAATGAGCAGTTCTTC. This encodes CASSQDRQGNEQFF.

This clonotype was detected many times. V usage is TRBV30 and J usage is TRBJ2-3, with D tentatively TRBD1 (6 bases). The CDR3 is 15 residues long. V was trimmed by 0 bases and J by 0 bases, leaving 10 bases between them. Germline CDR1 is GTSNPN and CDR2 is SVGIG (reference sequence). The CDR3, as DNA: TGTGCCTGGAGTGTACCGCAGGGGAGCACAGATACGCAGTATTTT. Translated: CAWSVPQGSTDTQYF.

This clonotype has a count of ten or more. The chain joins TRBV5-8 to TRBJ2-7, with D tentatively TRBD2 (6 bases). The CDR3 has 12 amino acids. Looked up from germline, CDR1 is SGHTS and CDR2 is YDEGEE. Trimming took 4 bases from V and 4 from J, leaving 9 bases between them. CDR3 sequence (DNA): TGTGCCAGCAGCCAGACTAGGTACGAGCAGTACTTC. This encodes CASSQTRYEQYF.

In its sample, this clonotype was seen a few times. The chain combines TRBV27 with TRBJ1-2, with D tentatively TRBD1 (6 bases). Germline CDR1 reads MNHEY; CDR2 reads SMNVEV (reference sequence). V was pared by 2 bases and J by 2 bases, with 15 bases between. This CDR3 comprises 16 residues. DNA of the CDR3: TGTGCCAGCAGTTTAGCCGGACAGCCTCGAAACTATGGCTACACCTTC. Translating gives CASSLAGQPRNYGYTF.

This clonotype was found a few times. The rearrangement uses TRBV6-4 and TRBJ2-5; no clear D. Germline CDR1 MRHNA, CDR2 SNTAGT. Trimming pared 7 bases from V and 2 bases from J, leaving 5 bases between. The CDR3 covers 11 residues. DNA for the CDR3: TGTGCCAGCAACATTCAAGAGACCCAGTACTTC. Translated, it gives CASNIQETQYF.

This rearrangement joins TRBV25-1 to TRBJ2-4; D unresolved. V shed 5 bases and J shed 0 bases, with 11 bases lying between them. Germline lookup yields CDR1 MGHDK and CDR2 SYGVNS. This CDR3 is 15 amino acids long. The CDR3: CASSPTHLAKNIQYF. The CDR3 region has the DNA TGTGCCAGCAGTCCCACTCATCTAGCCAAAAACATTCAGTACTTC. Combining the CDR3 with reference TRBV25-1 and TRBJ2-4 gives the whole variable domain EADIYQTPRYLVIGTGKKITLECSQTMGHDKMYWYQQDPGMELHLIHYSYGVNSTEKGDLSSESTVSRIRTEHFPLTLESARPSHTSQYLCASSPTHLAKNIQYFGAGTRLSVL.

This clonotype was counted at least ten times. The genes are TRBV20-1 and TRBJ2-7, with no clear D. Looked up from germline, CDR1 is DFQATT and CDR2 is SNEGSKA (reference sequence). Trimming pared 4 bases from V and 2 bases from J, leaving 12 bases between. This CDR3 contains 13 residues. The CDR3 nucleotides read TGCAGTGCTACTGACGGGCCTGCCTACGAGCAGTACTTC. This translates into CSATDGPAYEQYF.

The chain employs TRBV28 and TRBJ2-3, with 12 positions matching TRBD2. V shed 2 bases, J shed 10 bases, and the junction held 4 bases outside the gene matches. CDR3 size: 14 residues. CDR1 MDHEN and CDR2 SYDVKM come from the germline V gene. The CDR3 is CASSLPLAGGAQYF. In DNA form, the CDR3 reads TGTGCCAGCAGTTTACCCCTAGCGGGAGGGGCGCAGTATTTT.

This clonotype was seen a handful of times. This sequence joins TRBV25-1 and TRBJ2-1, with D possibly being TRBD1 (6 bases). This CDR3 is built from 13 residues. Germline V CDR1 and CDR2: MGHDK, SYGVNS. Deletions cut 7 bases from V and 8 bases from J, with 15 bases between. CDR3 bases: TGTGCCAGCAATAGGCAACCAGGGGATGAGCAGTTCTTC. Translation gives CASNRQPGDEQFF.

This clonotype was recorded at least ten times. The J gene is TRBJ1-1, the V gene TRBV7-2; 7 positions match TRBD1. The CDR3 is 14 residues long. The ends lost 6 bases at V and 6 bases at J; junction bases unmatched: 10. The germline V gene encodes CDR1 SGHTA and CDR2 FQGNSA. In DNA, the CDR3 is TGTGCCAGCAGACAAAGACAGGGTGGGGCTGAAGCTTTCTTT. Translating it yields CASRQRQGGAEAFF.

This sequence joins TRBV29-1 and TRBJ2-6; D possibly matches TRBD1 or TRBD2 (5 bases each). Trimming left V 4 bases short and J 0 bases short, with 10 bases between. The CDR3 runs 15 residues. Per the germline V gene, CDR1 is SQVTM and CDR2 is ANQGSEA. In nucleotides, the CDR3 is TGCAGCGTTGCCCGGGACGGCTCTGGGGCCAACGTCCTGACTTTC. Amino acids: CSVARDGSGANVLTF.

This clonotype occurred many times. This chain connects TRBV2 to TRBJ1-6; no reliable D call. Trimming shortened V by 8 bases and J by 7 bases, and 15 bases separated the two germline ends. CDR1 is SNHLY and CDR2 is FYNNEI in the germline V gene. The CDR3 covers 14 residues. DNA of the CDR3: TGTGCCAGCTGTGTGGCGGGAGACAATTCACCCCTCCACTTT. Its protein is CASCVAGDNSPLHF.

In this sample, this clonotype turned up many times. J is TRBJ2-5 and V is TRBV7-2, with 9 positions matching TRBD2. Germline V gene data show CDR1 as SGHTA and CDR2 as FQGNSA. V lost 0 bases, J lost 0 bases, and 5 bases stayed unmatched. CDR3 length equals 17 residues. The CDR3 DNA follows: TGTGCCAGCAGCTTAGCACCGGTAGCGGGAGACCAAGAGACCCAGTACTTC. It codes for CASSLAPVAGDQETQYF.

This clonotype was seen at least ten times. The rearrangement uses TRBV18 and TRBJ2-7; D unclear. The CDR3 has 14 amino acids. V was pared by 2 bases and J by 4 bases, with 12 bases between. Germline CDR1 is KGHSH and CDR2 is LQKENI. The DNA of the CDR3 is TGTGCCAGCTCACCATTCGTCGGAGATTACGAGCAGTACTTC. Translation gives CASSPFVGDYEQYF.